This TCR beta chain was documented in a study of monozygotic twins with inflammatory bowel disease. Researchers used template switching to add UMIs featuring a 6-nucleotide sample barcode. TCRdb reprocessed the 5' RACE reads, keeping one entry per CDR3 protein, no DNA. This sample's clone table lists about 330,000 distinct CDR3 sequences. The CDR3 totals 15 residues. The germline CDR1 and CDR2 sequences are LNHDA and SQIVND (reference sequence). Points from the study as a whole: Patient-to-patient differences in immunosuppressive treatment may have added variability to the repertoires.

Details on this clonotype: Its antigen is undetermined.

The blood volume drawn from each donor was approximately 2.5 ml. Total RNA was isolated from whole blood without T cell sorting. The chain joins TRBV19 to TRBJ1-3. Source material: blood. The origin of this receptor is a human donor with ulcerative colitis or Crohn's disease, or a healthy co-twin of an affected twin (not recorded which). The CDR3 reads CASSTSTATGNTIYF.